Listed below are T cell receptor beta chains from one sample, sequenced in a study of beta chain features in type 1 diabetes. Profiling relied on immunoSEQ multiplex PCR, and the TCRdb table lists in-frame clones only, not all of them. The data show a few hundred thousand clones, roughly 20% seen once. Source material: naive CD4+ T cells from blood. The receptors were sampled from a woman aged 35 to 49 with type 1 diabetes. Each CDR3 is given with its conserved first and last residue. The order of the fields is J gene, V gene, clone size, D gene, CDR3 DNA, CDR3 protein. The D gene is left open where the match is weak. Not every row has a clone size; where given, it reads once, few, many or a size class.

TRBJ2-2	TRBV4-2	few	-	TGTGCCAGCAGCCAAACTAGCCTTGTGGTCACCGGGGAGCTGTTTTTT	CASSQTSLVVTGELFF
TRBJ2-2	TRBV27	-	TRBD2	TGTGCCAGCAGTTCCCTGCGGGGGGGCCTCGGGGAGCTGTTTTTT	CASSSLRGGLGELFF
TRBJ2-1	TRBV18	-	-	TGTGCCAGCTCACCAGGAGGAGATGAGCAGTTCTTC	CASSPGGDEQFF
TRBJ1-1	TRBV4-1	-	TRBD1	TGCGCCAGCAGCCAGTTCAGGGGGCAGAACACTGAAGCTTTCTTT	CASSQFRGQNTEAFF
TRBJ2-1	TRBV4-1	-	-	TGCGCCAGCAGCCACGGCCGGGACATATACAATGAGCAGTTCTTC	CASSHGRDIYNEQFF
TRBJ1-1	TRBV18	few	TRBD1	TGTGCCAGCTCACCATCACGGACAGGGAACACTGAAGCTTTCTTT	CASSPSRTGNTEAFF
TRBJ1-4	TRBV6-6	few	TRBD1	TGTGCCAGCAGTCAACCACGGACAGGGGAAAAAGAAAAACTGTTTTTT	CASSQPRTGEKEKLFF
TRBJ2-7	TRBV30	-	-	TGTGCCTGGAGTGGCAGCGCGAGGTCGGGCGAGCAGTACTTC	CAWSGSARSGEQYF
TRBJ2-5	TRBV5-1	-	TRBD1	TGCGCCAGCAGCTCCCGATCCGGGACAGGGGCAGGAGAGACCCAGTACTTC	CASSSRSGTGAGETQYF
TRBJ2-1	TRBV9	few	TRBD2	TGTGCCAGCAGCGTAGAAGCGGGAGGGCGGCGTAATGAGCAGTTCTTC	CASSVEAGGRRNEQFF
TRBJ2-5	TRBV4-1	-	-	TGCGCCAGCAGCCAAGATCGGTCGGGAGTGACCCAGTACTTC	CASSQDRSGVTQYF
TRBJ1-5	TRBV18	few	-	TGTGCCAGCTCACCACGAAAACTAACGAATCAGCCCCAGCATTTT	CASSPRKLTNQPQHF
TRBJ1-2	TRBV5-4	few	-	TGTGCCAGCAGCTTGGTGGGCAGGGCCGACTATGGCTACACCTTC	CASSLVGRADYGYTF
TRBJ2-1	TRBV19	-	-	TGTGCCAGTAGCCCTAGGGGGGGCCAATATTTAGAGCAGTTCTTC	CASSPRGGQYLEQFF
TRBJ2-2	TRBV7-6	few	TRBD1	TGTGCCAGCAGCTTTGGACAGGCCGGGGAGCTGTTTTTT	CASSFGQAGELFF
TRBJ1-4	TRBV30	-	-	TGTGCCTGGAGTGTCGGCGGTCTCGGTGAAAAACTGTTTTTT	CAWSVGGLGEKLFF
TRBJ2-3	TRBV27	few	TRBD2	TGTGCCAGCAGTGTTGGACTAGCGGGGGGAATATCAGATACGCAGTATTTT	CASSVGLAGGISDTQYF
TRBJ2-5	TRBV5-4	-	TRBD2	TGTGCCAGCAGCTTGGGACTAGCGGGGGGTGGGACCCAGTACTTC	CASSLGLAGGGTQYF
TRBJ1-1	TRBV7-9	-	-	TGTGCCAGCAGCCAAGAAAGGGGAACTGAAGCTTTCTTT	CASSQERGTEAFF
TRBJ1-2	TRBV9	few	-	TGTGCCAGCAGTCCTATAAGCGTAGGCTACACCTTC	CASSPISVGYTF
TRBJ2-1	TRBV18	-	TRBD2	TGTGCCAGCTCACCATTCCCACTACTAGCGGGGGCGTACAATGAGCAGTTCTTC	CASSPFPLLAGAYNEQFF
TRBJ2-3	TRBV29-1	-	-	TGCAGCGTCCGGGACTCCACGCCGTATTTT	CSVRDSTPYF
TRBJ1-5	TRBV27	-	-	TGTGCCAGCAGCATCGGTAGCAATCAGCCCCAGCATTTT	CASSIGSNQPQHF
TRBJ1-1	TRBV7-2	-	-	TGTGCCAGCAGCTTAGCGGCAGGGGTGAACACTGAAGCTTTCTTT	CASSLAAGVNTEAFF
TRBJ1-1	TRBV29-1	few	-	TGCAGCGTTGGGCGGGACGGCCAGAACACTGAAGCTTTCTTT	CSVGRDGQNTEAFF
TRBJ1-2	TRBV6-5	few	TRBD1	TGTGCCAGCAATAGGGGACAGGCGAACTATGGCTACACCTTC	CASNRGQANYGYTF
TRBJ1-6	TRBV9	few	TRBD1	TGTGCCAGCAGCGTACAGGGGGCCTACAATTCACCCCTCCACTTT	CASSVQGAYNSPLHF
TRBJ2-5	TRBV5-1	-	-	TGCGCCAGCAGCCCGGGTGGGGAGACCCAGTACTTC	CASSPGGETQYF
TRBJ2-1	TRBV7-9	-	TRBD1	TGTGCCAGCAGCCCGGGACAGGGCCGACGGGAGCAGTTCTTC	CASSPGQGRREQFF
TRBJ1-5	TRBV15	-	-	TGTGCCACCAGCATCCGTGAGAGGAGAGGACAGCCCCAGCATTTT	CATSIRERRGQPQHF
TRBJ2-3	TRBV25-1	-	-	TGTGCCAGCACCCATTCGCGGGCCGACAATACGCAGTATTTT	CASTHSRADNTQYF
TRBJ1-2	TRBV7-8	-	TRBD1	TGTGCCAGCAGGCCCATACAAGGACAGGTCTATGGCTACACCTTC	CASRPIQGQVYGYTF
TRBJ1-6	TRBV7-3	-	TRBD1	TGTGCCAGCAGCTTAGGGACAGGGGAAGTGTCACCCCTCCACTTT	CASSLGTGEVSPLHF
TRBJ2-1	TRBV7-2	-	-	TGTGCCAGCAGCTTAGCGGAGGTCCCCTACAATGAGCAGTTCTTC	CASSLAEVPYNEQFF
TRBJ2-1	TRBV10-3	few	-	TGTGCCATCAGTGAGTCGTTGGCGGGACGATCTAGCTCCTACAATGAGCAGTTCTTC	CAISESLAGRSSSYNEQFF
TRBJ2-6	TRBV15	-	TRBD1	TGTGCCACCAGCAGAGATAGACGTGACAGGGGCCTCTCTGGGGCCAACGTCCTGACTTTC	CATSRDRRDRGLSGANVLTF
TRBJ2-7	TRBV9	few	TRBD2	TGTGCCAGCAGCCCCCGACTAGCGGGAGTATTATACGAGCAGTACTTC	CASSPRLAGVLYEQYF
TRBJ2-1	TRBV4-1	few	-	TGCGCCAGCAGCCCTTGGGGGGAGTCCTACAATGAGCAGTTCTTC	CASSPWGESYNEQFF
TRBJ1-1	TRBV9	-	TRBD1	TGTGCCAGCAGCCCCCGGGACAGGTTAAACACTGAAGCTTTCTTT	CASSPRDRLNTEAFF
TRBJ1-1	TRBV14	-	-	TGTGCCAGCAGCCGCAGTGACATGAACACTGAAGCTTTCTTT	CASSRSDMNTEAFF
TRBJ2-5	TRBV2	-	-	TGTGCCAGCAGAGCCCCGACGAGGATGTACCAAGAGACCCAGTACTTC	CASRAPTRMYQETQYF
TRBJ2-3	TRBV27	few	-	TGTGCCAGCAGTTTAGCGGCAGCAGATACGCAGTATTTT	CASSLAAADTQYF
TRBJ1-2	TRBV28	-	-	TGTGCCAGCAGCCTCCCCGACGCGGCCTATGGCTACACCTTC	CASSLPDAAYGYTF
TRBJ1-2	TRBV29-1	-	-	TGCAGCGTTGGACAGGAGCTCTATGGCTACACCTTC	CSVGQELYGYTF
TRBJ2-2	TRBV5-1	-	-	TGCGCCAGCAGCCCTATCACCAGCGGGCTTCCCAACACCGGGGAGCTGTTTTTT	CASSPITSGLPNTGELFF
TRBJ1-2	TRBV2	-	TRBD1	TGTGCCAGCAGTAAGACCGGGACAGATGGCTACACCTTC	CASSKTGTDGYTF
TRBJ2-2	TRBV30	-	-	TGTGCCTGGAGTGTAATGGTGACAGCTACCGGGGAGCTGTTTTTT	CAWSVMVTATGELFF
TRBJ1-3	TRBV28	-	TRBD1	TGTGCCAGCACTGGGGACAGGACTGGAAACACCATATATTTT	CASTGDRTGNTIYF
TRBJ2-3	TRBV19	few	-	TGTGCCAGTAGTAGTTGGGAGCCCACAGATACGCAGTATTTT	CASSSWEPTDTQYF
TRBJ2-7	TRBV5-1	few	-	TGCGCCAGCAGCCCACAATCGGGGTCTAACGAGCAGTACTTC	CASSPQSGSNEQYF